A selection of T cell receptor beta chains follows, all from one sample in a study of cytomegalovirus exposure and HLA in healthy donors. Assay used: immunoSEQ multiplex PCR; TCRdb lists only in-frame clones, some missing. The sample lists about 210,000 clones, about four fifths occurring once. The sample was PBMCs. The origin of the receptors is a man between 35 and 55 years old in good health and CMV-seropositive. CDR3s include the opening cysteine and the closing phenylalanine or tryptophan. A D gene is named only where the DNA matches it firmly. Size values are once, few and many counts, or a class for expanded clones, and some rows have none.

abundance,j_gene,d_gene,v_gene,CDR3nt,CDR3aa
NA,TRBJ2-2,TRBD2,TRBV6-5,TGTGCCAGCAAGTGGCGGGAGGCAAACGGGGAGCTGTTTTTT,CASKWREANGELFF
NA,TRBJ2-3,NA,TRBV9,TGTGCCAGCAGCGTGAGACTAGGCACAGATACGCAGTATTTT,CASSVRLGTDTQYF
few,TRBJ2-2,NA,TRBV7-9,TGTGCCAGCAGCCAAAAATTGGAGTCCGGGGAGCTGTTTTTT,CASSQKLESGELFF
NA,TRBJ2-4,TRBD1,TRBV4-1,TGCGCCAGCAGCCAGACTGGACAGGGGGTTGCCAAAAACATTCAGTACTTC,CASSQTGQGVAKNIQYF
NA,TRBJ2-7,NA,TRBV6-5,TGTGCCAGCCGACAAGGTACCTACGAGCAGTACTTC,CASRQGTYEQYF
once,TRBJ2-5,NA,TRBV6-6,TGTGCCAGCAGTTACGGAGACAGAAAGAAGACCCAGTACTTC,CASSYGDRKKTQYF
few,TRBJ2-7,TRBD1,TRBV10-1,TGCGCCAGCAGGATAACCGGGACAGCAGGGTACGAGCAGTACTTC,CASRITGTAGYEQYF
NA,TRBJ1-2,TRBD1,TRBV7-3,TGTGCCAGCAGCCCAATACCCCACCTGACAGGGGATAACTATGGCTACACCTTC,CASSPIPHLTGDNYGYTF
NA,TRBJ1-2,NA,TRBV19,TGTGCCAGTAACCCTCGGGGTGGGGGCTACACCTTC,CASNPRGGGYTF
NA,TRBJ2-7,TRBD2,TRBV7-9,TGTGCCAGCGCGACTAGCGGGAACGAGCAGTACTTC,CASATSGNEQYF
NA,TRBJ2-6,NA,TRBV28,TGTGCCAGCAGTTTATCAGGGATGGGAGGGGCCAACGTCCTGACTTTC,CASSLSGMGGANVLTF
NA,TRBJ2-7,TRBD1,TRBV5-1,TGCGCCAGCAGCCCCGGACCGGGACAGCACTACGAGCAGTACTTC,CASSPGPGQHYEQYF
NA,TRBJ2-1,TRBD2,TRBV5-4,TGTGCCAGCAGCTTGGCTGTGGGGACTAGTTCCTACAATGAGCAGTTCTTC,CASSLAVGTSSYNEQFF
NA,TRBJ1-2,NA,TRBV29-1,TGCAGCGTTGAAGATAATCCGGGGTATGGCTACACCTTC,CSVEDNPGYGYTF
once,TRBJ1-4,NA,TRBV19,TGTGCCAGTACCTCCCCGGGGGGGGCTAATGAAAAACTGTTTTTT,CASTSPGGANEKLFF
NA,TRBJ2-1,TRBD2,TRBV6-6,TGTGCCAGCATTCATAGCGGGAGCTCCTACAATGAGCAGTTCTTC,CASIHSGSSYNEQFF
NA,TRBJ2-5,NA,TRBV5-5,TGTGCCAGCAGCTTGATCCAGCGAGGAGAGACCCAGTACTTC,CASSLIQRGETQYF
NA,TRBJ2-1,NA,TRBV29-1,TGCAGCGTTGAATGGGTCCCTCGGACTCCTACGTTCTTC,CSVEWVPRTPTFF
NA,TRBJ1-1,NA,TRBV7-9,TGTGCCAGCAGCTTAGGGGGAGGGTTAGGAGGGGCTGAAGCTTTCTTT,CASSLGGGLGGAEAFF
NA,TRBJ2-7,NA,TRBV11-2,TGTGCCAGCAGCTTGTGGACAGTTTCCTACGAGCAGTACTTC,CASSLWTVSYEQYF
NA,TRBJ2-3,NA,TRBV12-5,TGTGCTAGTGGTACCTTAACAGGGCCAGATACGCAGTATTTT,CASGTLTGPDTQYF
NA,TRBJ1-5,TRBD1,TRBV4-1,TGCGCCAGCAGCCAAGTTGACCTAACAGGGGCCACTAGCAATCAGCCCCAGCATTTT,CASSQVDLTGATSNQPQHF
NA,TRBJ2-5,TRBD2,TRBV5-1,TGCGCCAGCAGCCACGGGACTAGCCAAGAGACCCAGTACTTC,CASSHGTSQETQYF
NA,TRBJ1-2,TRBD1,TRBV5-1,TGCGCCAGCAGCGGGGGACAGGCTAACTATGGCTACACCTTC,CASSGGQANYGYTF
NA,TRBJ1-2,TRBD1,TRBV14,TGTGCCAGCAGCCAAGACGGGCAGGGGGCTGACTATGGCTACACCTTC,CASSQDGQGADYGYTF
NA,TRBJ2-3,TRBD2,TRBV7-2,TGTGCCAGCAGCTTAGGACTAGCGGGAGGTGTCAGCACAGATACGCAGTATTTT,CASSLGLAGGVSTDTQYF
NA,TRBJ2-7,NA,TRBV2,TGTGCCAGCAACAAGGACAGTGGGGCCTACGAGCAGTACTTC,CASNKDSGAYEQYF
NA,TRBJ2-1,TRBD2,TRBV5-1,TGCGCCAGCTCGACTAGCGGATCCTACAATGAGCAGTTCTTC,CASSTSGSYNEQFF
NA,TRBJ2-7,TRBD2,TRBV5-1,TGCGCCAGCAGCGGCGGGACTAGAGCCTACGAGCAGTACTTC,CASSGGTRAYEQYF
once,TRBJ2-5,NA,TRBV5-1,TGCGCCAGCAGCCCAGGACCAGGGGAGACCCAGTACTTC,CASSPGPGETQYF
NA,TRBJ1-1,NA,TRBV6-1,TGTGCCAGCAGTGAACGGGGGGGACACTTAAACACTGAAGCTTTCTTT,CASSERGGHLNTEAFF
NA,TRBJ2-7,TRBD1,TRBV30,TGTGCCGGGAACACAGGGGTCAGCGAGCAGTACTTC,CAGNTGVSEQYF
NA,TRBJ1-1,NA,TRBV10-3,TGTGCCATCAGTGAGTCGATACCAGGGAGGACTGAAGCTTTCTTT,CAISESIPGRTEAFF
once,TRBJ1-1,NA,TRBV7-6,TGTGCCAGCAGCTTTGGCGGGGGCAGGGACACTGAAGCTTTCTTT,CASSFGGGRDTEAFF
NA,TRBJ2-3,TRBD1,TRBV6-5,TGTGCCAGCAGTTTCGATACCGGGACAGGGACAGATACGCAGTATTTT,CASSFDTGTGTDTQYF
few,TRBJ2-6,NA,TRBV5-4,TGTGCCAGCAGCTTGGTTGGTGGGGCCAACGGCCTGACTTTC,CASSLVGGANGLTF
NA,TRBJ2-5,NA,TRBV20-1,TGCAGTGCGGGACAAGGGGAGACCCAGTACTTC,CSAGQGETQYF
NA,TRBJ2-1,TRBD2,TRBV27,TGTGCCAGCACCTCTGGCGGGAGTGAGAATGAGCAGTTCTTC,CASTSGGSENEQFF
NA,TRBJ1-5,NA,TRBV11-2,TGTGCCAGCACCGAAGGGGGGGGTGGCAATCAGCCCCAGCATTTT,CASTEGGGGNQPQHF
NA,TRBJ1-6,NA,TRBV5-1,TGCGCCAGCAGCTTGGCCGGGAGATCACCCCTCCACTTT,CASSLAGRSPLHF
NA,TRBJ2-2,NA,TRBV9,TGTGCCAGCAGCGTAGCGGGGAACACCGGGGAGCTGTTTTTT,CASSVAGNTGELFF
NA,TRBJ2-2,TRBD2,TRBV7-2,TGTGCCAGCAGCGCAACTAGCGGAGGACTCACCGGGGAGCTGTTTTTT,CASSATSGGLTGELFF
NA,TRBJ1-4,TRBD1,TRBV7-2,TGTGCCAGCAGCCTCGGGACAGCGGTCTATGAAAAACTGTTTTTT,CASSLGTAVYEKLFF
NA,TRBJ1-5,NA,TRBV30,TGTGCCTGGAGTGCCGGTAGTCAGCCCCAGCATTTT,CAWSAGSQPQHF
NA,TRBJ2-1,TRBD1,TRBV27,TGTGCCAGCAGTACACAACAGGGGGCGCTTTACAATGAGCAGTTCTTC,CASSTQQGALYNEQFF
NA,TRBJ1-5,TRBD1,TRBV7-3,TGTGCCAGCAGCCAAAGACAGGGGGGGCCCCAGCATTTT,CASSQRQGGPQHF
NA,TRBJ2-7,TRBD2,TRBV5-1,TGCGCCAGCAGCTTGGCCGCGACTAGCGGCTACGAGCAGTACTTC,CASSLAATSGYEQYF
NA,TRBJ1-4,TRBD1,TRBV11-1,TGTGCCAGCAGCCTTCGACAGGGGGGCGAAAAACTGTTTTTT,CASSLRQGGEKLFF
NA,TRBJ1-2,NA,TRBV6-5,TGTGCCAGCAGTCTCAGGGGAGCTTCCAACTATGGCTACACCTTC,CASSLRGASNYGYTF
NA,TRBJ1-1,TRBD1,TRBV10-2,TGCGCCAGCGGGGCAGGGGGTATGAACACTGAAGCTTTCTTT,CASGAGGMNTEAFF
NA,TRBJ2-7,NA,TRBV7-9,TGTGCCAGCAGCCCTAGCCCTGCGCCGCCCTCCTACGAGCAGTACTTC,CASSPSPAPPSYEQYF
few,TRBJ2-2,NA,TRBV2,TGTGCCAGCAGTGAAGCTTCCTCCGGGGAGCTGTTTTTT,CASSEASSGELFF
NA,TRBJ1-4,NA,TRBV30,TGTGCCTGGAGTGGCGGCAGGGGAGTGGTAAAACTGTTTTTT,CAWSGGRGVVKLFF
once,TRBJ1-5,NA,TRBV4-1,TGCGCCAGCAGCCAAGCAGGGGTGGATCAGCCCCAGCATTTT,CASSQAGVDQPQHF